The 17 T cell receptor beta chains below all came from one sample that was sequenced in a study of blood T cell repertoires in COVID-19. The data were produced by immunoSEQ multiplex PCR, yet TCRdb's version contains in-frame clones alone and is incomplete. The table includes about 140,000 clones, less than 85% detected once. The sample taken for sequencing was peripheral blood. Receptors originate from a woman of 80 years or more in a cohort sampled during active or convalescent COVID-19.

The V call is TRBV11-3, the J call TRBJ1-3, with a weak D call TRBD1 (6 bases). Trimming took 5 bases from V and 0 from J, leaving 8 bases between them. The CDR3 is 14 residues long. Germline V lookup: CDR1 SGHNT, CDR2 YENEEA. This CDR3 reads CASSPDSSGNTIYF. CDR3 nucleotide sequence: TGTGCCAGCAGCCCGGACAGCTCTGGAAACACCATATATTTT. The whole variable domain, filled in from reference TRBV11-3 and TRBJ1-3, reads EAGVVQSPRYKIIEKKQPVAFWCNPISGHNTLYWYLQNLGQGPELLIRYENEEAVDDSQLPKDRFSAERLKGVDSTLKIQPAELGDSAVYLCASSPDSSGNTIYFGEGSWLTVV.

This chain joins TRBV20-1 and TRBJ1-2, with D possibly matching TRBD1 (5 bases). CDR3 length: 11 amino acids. Per germline, CDR1 DFQATT and CDR2 SNEGSKA (reference sequence). With 3 bases removed from V and 8 bases from J, the gap between germline ends came to 10 bases. The CDR3 spells CSARPGGGYTF. The CDR3 DNA sequence: TGCAGTGCTAGGCCCGGGGGGGGCTACACCTTC.

The V and J genes are TRBV3-1 (or the pseudogene TRBV3-2) and TRBJ2-1, with a weak D call TRBD2 (7 bases). CDR3 length equals 14 residues. The V end was cut by 5 bases, the J end by 6 bases, with 14 bases between. Germline V CDR1 and CDR2: LGHDT, YNNKEL (reference sequence). DNA for the CDR3: TGTGCCAGCAGCATAGGGGGGGAGGTCAATGAGCAGTTCTTC. Translated: CASSIGGEVNEQFF.

This clone was counted only a few times. The chain uses TRBV5-1 and TRBJ2-1; the D is unclear. V was shortened by 1 base and J by 5 bases, with 10 bases between the two germline ends. Germline V lookup: CDR1 SGHRS, CDR2 YFSETQ. The CDR3 has 14 amino acids. As DNA, the CDR3 is TGCGCCAGCAGCTTGCCCCAAAGCCACAATGAGCAGTTCTTC. This encodes CASSLPQSHNEQFF.

This chain connects TRBV2 to TRBJ2-3; 7 bases are shared with TRBD2. CDR1 SNHLY and CDR2 FYNNEI come from the germline V gene. This CDR3 is built from 14 residues. The ends lost 5 bases at V and 1 base at J; junction bases unmatched: 3. As DNA, the CDR3 is TGTGCCAGCAGTTCTAGCGGTGGCACAGATACGCAGTATTTT. Translated, it gives CASSSSGGTDTQYF.

V is TRBV14 and J is TRBJ1-2; no firm D call. The CDR3 consists of 15 residues. Trimming cost V 4 bases and J 4 bases, with 16 bases left between them. Germline V gene lookup returns CDR1 SGHDN and CDR2 FVKESK. CDR3 bases: TGTGCCAGCAGCCCTCCCGGGGTTCGGATCTATGGCTACACCTTC. Translation: CASSPPGVRIYGYTF.

The V gene is TRBV6-5, the J gene TRBJ2-2; D unresolved. CDR3 size: 15 residues. Germline V lookup: CDR1 MNHEY, CDR2 SVGAGI. V shed 2 bases and J shed 5 bases, with 12 bases lying between them. CDR3 DNA: TGTGCCAGCAGTTACGTCGCTCCGACTACCGGGGAGCTGTTTTTT. Translating gives CASSYVAPTTGELFF.

This sequence joins TRBV5-1 and TRBJ1-1; 10 bases align to TRBD1. Germline V gives CDR1 SGHRS, CDR2 YFSETQ. The CDR3 sequence is 13 residues long. Trimming at V came to 3 bases and at J to 9 bases, leaving 5 bases not matched to a gene. CDR3 residues: CASSYDRGQKAFF. As DNA, the CDR3 is TGCGCCAGCAGCTATGACAGGGGGCAAAAAGCTTTCTTT. Variable domain in full (rest from reference TRBV5-1 and TRBJ1-1): KAGVTQTPRYLIKTRGQQVTLSCSPISGHRSVSWYQQTPGQGLQFLFEYFSETQRNKGNFPGRFSGRQFSNSRSEMNVSTLELGDSALYLCASSYDRGQKAFFGQGTRLTVV.

The genes are TRBV5-6 and TRBJ1-1; D ambiguous. There are 13 residues in the CDR3. The germline gives CDR1 SGHDT, CDR2 YYEEEE. V dropped 2 bases and J dropped 0 bases, with 5 bases sitting between them. CDR3 sequence reads: CASSFLVNTEAFF. CDR3 coding DNA: TGTGCCAGCAGCTTTTTAGTGAACACTGAAGCTTTCTTT.

This clone was picked up one time. The V gene is TRBV12-3 or TRBV12-4, the J gene TRBJ1-1; D unclear. The V end lost 8 bases, the J end lost 4 bases, and 14 bases lay between the germline ends. The CDR3 is 13 amino acids. Written as DNA, the CDR3 is TGTGCCAGCCACCATACGGGGAGCACTGAAGCTTTCTTT. It encodes CASHHTGSTEAFF.

CDR3 region: CSGQGNEKLFF. In nucleotides, the CDR3 is TGCAGCGGACAGGGGAATGAAAAACTGTTTTTT. The gene calls are TRBV29-1 and TRBJ1-4; 8 bases are shared with TRBD1. The CDR3 extends over 11 amino acids. After removal of 7 bases from V and 5 bases from J, the junction contained 0 bases not matched to a gene. CDR1 is SQVTM and CDR2 is ANQGSEA in the germline V gene.

The V call is TRBV5-1, the J call TRBJ2-7; 7 bases agree with TRBD1. Germline CDR1 SGHRS, CDR2 YFSETQ. The ends lost 0 bases at V and 3 bases at J; junction bases unmatched: 6. The CDR3 totals 15 residues. The CDR3 region has the DNA TGCGCCAGCAGCTTGGGGTGGGGGACAGACTACGAGCAGTACTTC. It codes for CASSLGWGTDYEQYF.

This clone was observed a few times. The DNA for the CDR3 is TGTGCCAGTATCCGACAGGGGGCTGGCTATGGCTACACCTTC. It codes for CASIRQGAGYGYTF. The chain has TRBV19 and TRBJ1-2, with TRBD1 matching over 10 bases. CDR1 is LNHDA, CDR2 SQIVND, per germline (reference sequence). After removal of 7 bases from V and 4 bases from J, the junction contained 6 bases not matched to a gene. This CDR3 comprises 14 residues. The complete variable domain, with remaining parts taken from reference TRBV19 and TRBJ1-2, reads DGGITQSPKYLFRKEGQNVTLSCEQNLNHDAMYWYRQDPGQGLRLIYYSQIVNDFQKGDIAEGYSVSREKKESFPLTVTSAQKNPTAFYLCASIRQGAGYGYTFGSGTRLTVV.

The chain combines TRBV3-1 (or the pseudogene TRBV3-2) with TRBJ2-5; no clear D gene. The length of the CDR3 is 15 residues. Germline CDR1 LGHDT, CDR2 YNNKEL (reference sequence). V lost 1 base to trimming and J lost 9 bases, with 18 bases between them. CDR3 DNA: TGTGCCAGCAGCCAAGCCTTTCAAGGAGCTCGCGCCCAGTACTTC. This translates into CASSQAFQGARAQYF.

This chain links TRBV6-5 with TRBJ2-2; 7 positions agree with TRBD1. The V gene's germline CDR1 is MNHEY and CDR2 SVGAGI. This CDR3 contains 16 residues. V lost 4 bases and J lost 5; bases outside the gene matches: 10. CDR3 region: CASSSGTAERTGELFF. The CDR3 region has the DNA TGTGCCAGCAGTTCCGGGACAGCGGAGCGGACCGGGGAGCTGTTTTTT.

This clone was seen only once. The genes are TRBV4-3 and TRBJ2-1, with 9 bases identical to TRBD1. Germline CDR1 is LGHNA and CDR2 is YSLEER. V dropped 2 bases and J dropped 4; count of bases not matched to a gene: 9. This CDR3 region has 17 residues. CDR3 coding DNA: TGCGCCAGCAGCCAAACCCTAGACAGGGGGACATACAATGAGCAGTTCTTC. It translates to CASSQTLDRGTYNEQFF.

This clone showed up just a few times. This chain connects TRBV19 to TRBJ1-2; 8 bases fit TRBD1. Germline-derived CDR1 and CDR2 are LNHDA and SQIVND (reference sequence). The CDR3 totals 13 residues. With V trimmed by 5 bases and J by 4 bases, 3 bases remained unmatched. CDR3 nucleotides: TGTGCCAGTAGTGACAGGGGCGGCTATGGCTACACCTTC. This codes for CASSDRGGYGYTF.